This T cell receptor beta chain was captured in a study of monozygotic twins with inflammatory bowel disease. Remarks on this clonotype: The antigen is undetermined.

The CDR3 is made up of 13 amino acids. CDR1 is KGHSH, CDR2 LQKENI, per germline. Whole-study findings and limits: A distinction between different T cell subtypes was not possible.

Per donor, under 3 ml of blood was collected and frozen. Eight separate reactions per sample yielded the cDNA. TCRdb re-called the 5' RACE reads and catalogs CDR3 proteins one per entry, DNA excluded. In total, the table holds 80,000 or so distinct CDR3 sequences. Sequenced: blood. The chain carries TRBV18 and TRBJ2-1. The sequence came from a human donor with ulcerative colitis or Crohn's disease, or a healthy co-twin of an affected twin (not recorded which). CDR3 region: CASSKSSYNEQFF.